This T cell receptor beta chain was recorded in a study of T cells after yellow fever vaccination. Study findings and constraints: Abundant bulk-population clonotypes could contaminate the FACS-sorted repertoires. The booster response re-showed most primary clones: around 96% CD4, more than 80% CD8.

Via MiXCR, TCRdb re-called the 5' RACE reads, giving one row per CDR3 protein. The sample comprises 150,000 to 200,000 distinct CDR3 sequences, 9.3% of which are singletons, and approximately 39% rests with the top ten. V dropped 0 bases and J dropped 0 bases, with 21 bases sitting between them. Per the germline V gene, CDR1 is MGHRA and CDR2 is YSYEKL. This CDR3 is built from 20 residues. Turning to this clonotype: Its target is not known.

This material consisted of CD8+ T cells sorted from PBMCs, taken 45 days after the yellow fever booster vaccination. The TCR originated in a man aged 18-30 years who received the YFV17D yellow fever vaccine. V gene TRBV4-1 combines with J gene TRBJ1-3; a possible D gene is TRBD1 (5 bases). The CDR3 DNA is TGCGCCAGCAGCCAAGATCGCTATCCCCGGGGACCGGACTCTGGAAACACCATATATTTT. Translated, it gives CASSQDRYPRGPDSGNTIYF.